This passage covers 26 T cell receptor beta chains from one sample sequenced in a study of cytomegalovirus exposure and HLA in healthy donors. PCR amplification relied on 60 Vbeta primers (plus 13 Jbeta primers). TCRdb keeps only in-frame clones here, not all; method: immunoSEQ multiplex PCR. The table lists under 200,000 clones, about 76% of them singletons, with 2% to 3% in the top ten. Material for sequencing was PBMCs. The receptors here all came from a woman in her thirties or forties in good health and CMV-seropositive.

The rearrangement links TRBV30 to TRBJ2-7, with TRBD2 identical over 7 bases. The V and J ends lost 7 bases and 7 bases, in that order; junction bases with no gene match: 10. Germline V CDR1 and CDR2: GTSNPN, SVGIG (reference sequence). This CDR3 comprises 12 residues. The CDR3 nucleotides read TGTGCCTACCAACTAGCGCTAAAAGAGCAGTACTTC. The encoded protein is CAYQLALKEQYF.

This chain links TRBV2 with TRBJ2-4; 8 bases map to TRBD2. Losses at the gene ends were 7 bases for V and 0 bases for J; bases not matched to a gene: 8. The germline V gene encodes CDR1 SNHLY and CDR2 FYNNEI. The CDR3 sequence is 16 residues long. The CDR3 protein is CASTLTSALAKNIQYF. CDR3 nucleotide sequence: TGTGCCAGCACCCTGACTAGCGCCTTAGCCAAAAACATTCAGTACTTC.

This clone was counted a single time. CDR3: CASSLKRGDTDTQYF. The CDR3 DNA reads as TGTGCCAGCAGCTTGAAGCGGGGGGACACAGATACGCAGTATTTT. V usage is TRBV5-4 and J usage is TRBJ2-3, with TRBD2 matching 9 bases. Trimming cost V 1 base and J 2 bases; bases outside gene matches: 2. The CDR3 runs 15 residues. Germline V gene data show CDR1 as SGHNT and CDR2 as YYREEE (reference sequence).

The genes are TRBV5-1 and TRBJ2-1; 7 nucleotides agree with TRBD1. The CDR3 is made up of 14 amino acids. The V and J ends lost 2 bases and 3 bases, in that order; junction bases with no gene match: 2. The germline gives CDR1 SGHRS, CDR2 YFSETQ. This CDR3 is CASSLGGGYNEQFF. CDR3 DNA sequence: TGCGCCAGCAGCTTAGGGGGCGGCTACAATGAGCAGTTCTTC.

The chain joins TRBV7-2 to TRBJ1-4; 9 nucleotides line up with TRBD1. The ends lost 6 bases at V and 5 bases at J; junction bases unmatched: 4. This CDR3 is 14 amino acids long. The V gene's germline CDR1 is SGHTA and CDR2 FQGNSA. The CDR3 DNA follows: TGTGCCAGCAGTAAGGACAGGGGAAATGAAAAACTGTTTTTT. Protein product: CASSKDRGNEKLFF. Variable domain in full (rest from reference TRBV7-2 and TRBJ1-4): GAGVSQSPSNKVTEKGKDVELRCDPISGHTALYWYRQSLGQGLEFLIYFQGNSAPDKSGLPSDRFSAERTGGSVSTLTIQRTQQEDSAVYLCASSKDRGNEKLFFGSGTQLSVL.

This sequence joins TRBV5-6 and TRBJ1-6; 9 bases match TRBD1. The J segment lost 6 bases and the V segment lost 4 bases, leaving 8 bases of the junction unmatched. Germline loops: CDR1 SGHDT, CDR2 YYEEEE. The length of the CDR3 is 16 residues. DNA of the CDR3: TGTGCCAGCAGCCAGGACAGGGGAGCGGCTAATTCACCCCTCCACTTT. Translating gives CASSQDRGAANSPLHF.

Comment on this clone: Other DNA sequences in this sample translate to the same CDR3. The chain recombines TRBV11-2 with TRBJ2-7; TRBD1 aligns across 9 bases. The V segment lost 5 bases and the J segment 4 bases; nucleotides outside the gene matches: 6. Looked up from germline, CDR1 is SGHAT and CDR2 is FQNNGV. CDR3 size: 14 residues. CDR3 sequence: CASSPGTGRYEQYF. The DNA for the CDR3 is TGTGCCAGCAGCCCAGGGACAGGGCGGTACGAGCAGTACTTC.

As DNA, the CDR3 is TGTGCCAGCTCACCGACAGGGCCCCATGAAAAACTGTTTTTT. Translation gives CASSPTGPHEKLFF. The rearrangement joins TRBV18 to TRBJ1-4, with 7 bases aligning to TRBD1. Looked up from germline, CDR1 is KGHSH and CDR2 is LQKENI. J gave up 6 bases and V 3 bases, and 4 bases lay outside the gene matches. The length of the CDR3 is 14 residues.

Worth noting for this clone: The junction and the germline gene differ at one end; a read error may be behind it. V is TRBV7-9 and J is TRBJ2-7; the match to TRBD1 covers 9 bases. Germline CDR1 and CDR2: SEHNR and FQNEAQ (reference sequence). CDR3 length: 12 amino acids. The CDR3 spells CSSSRDRAEQYF. The CDR3 bases are TGTTCCAGCAGCCGGGACAGGGCCGAGCAGTACTTC.

J is TRBJ1-1 and V is TRBV6-5; D perhaps matches TRBD1 (6 bases). V lost 8 bases to trimming and J lost 5 bases, with 15 bases between them. The germline V gene has CDR1 MNHEY and CDR2 SVGAGI. This CDR3 has 13 amino acids. The CDR3 DNA is TGTGCCAGCGGCTCAGGGGAGAGAACTGAAGCTTTCTTT. Its protein is CASGSGERTEAFF.

V gene TRBV19 combines with J gene TRBJ2-1, with 10 bases lining up with TRBD1. The CDR3 is 15 amino acids. V lost 7 bases to trimming and J lost 4 bases; unmatched junction nucleotides: 7. The V gene's germline CDR1 is LNHDA and CDR2 SQIVND (reference sequence). CDR3 sequence (DNA): TGTGCCAGTAACAGGGACAGGGGCGCATACAATGAGCAGTTCTTC. Its translation is CASNRDRGAYNEQFF.

This clone occurred a few times. The chain combines TRBV2 with TRBJ2-7; possible D gene TRBD2, 6 bases. Trimming took 6 bases from V and 7 from J, leaving 10 bases between them. The CDR3 extends over 11 amino acids. Germline V CDR1 and CDR2: SNHLY, FYNNEI. The CDR3: CASRTAGEQYF. Here the CDR3 DNA reads TGTGCCAGCAGGACCGCGGGAGAGCAGTACTTC.

On this clone: Other DNA sequences within the sample encode an identical CDR3. The V call is TRBV5-1, the J call TRBJ2-3, with a weak D call TRBD1 (5 bases). Germline values: CDR1 SGHRS, CDR2 YFSETQ. Trimming took off 2 bases at V and 1 base at J, with 5 bases between the two ends. The CDR3 is 13 amino acids. The CDR3 loop is CASSLQGTDTQYF. In DNA, the CDR3 is TGCGCCAGCAGCTTACAGGGCACAGATACGCAGTATTTT.

The chain recombines TRBV7-9 with TRBJ1-3; the match to TRBD1 covers 7 bases. The CDR3 is 16 amino acids. Germline CDR1 reads SEHNR; CDR2 reads FQNEAQ (reference sequence). After removal of 3 bases from V and 4 bases from J, the junction contained 9 bases not matched to a gene. This CDR3 reads CASSFSIRQGGNTIYF. Written as DNA, the CDR3 is TGTGCCAGCAGCTTTAGTATACGACAGGGAGGAAACACCATATATTTT. Variable domain in full (rest from reference TRBV7-9 and TRBJ1-3): DTGVSQNPRHKITKRGQNVTFRCDPISEHNRLYWYRQTLGQGPEFLTYFQNEAQLEKSRLLSDRFSAERPKGSFSTLEIQRTEQGDSAMYLCASSFSIRQGGNTIYFGEGSWLTVV.

CDR3 amino acids: CSTPAGGLLAKNIQYF. CDR3 bases: TGCAGCACCCCAGCGGGAGGCCTCCTAGCCAAAAACATTCAGTACTTC. The V gene is TRBV29-1, the J gene TRBJ2-4, with 9 bases matching TRBD2. The ends lost 8 bases at V and 0 bases at J; junction bases unmatched: 11. CDR1 SQVTM and CDR2 ANQGSEA come from the germline V gene. This CDR3 has 16 amino acids.

The J gene is TRBJ1-1, the V gene TRBV6-5; no firm D call. The CDR3 runs to 15 residues. V was shortened by 6 bases and J by 2 bases, with 16 bases between the two germline ends. Germline CDR1 and CDR2: MNHEY and SVGAGI. In DNA form, the CDR3 reads TGTGCCAGCAGCCCCAGTAACGTGATAAACACTGAAGCTTTCTTT. Residues: CASSPSNVINTEAFF.

This clone was seen a handful of times. The chain employs TRBV4-3 and TRBJ1-1; D call uncertain. This CDR3 region has 14 residues. The ends were cut back, 6 bases at V and 1 base at J, with 12 bases in the middle. The V gene's germline CDR1 is LGHNA and CDR2 YSLEER. The CDR3 DNA reads TGCGCCAGCAGATTTGGACGGGAGAACACTGAAGCTTTCTTT. Protein sequence: CASRFGRENTEAFF.

This clone was counted only a few times. V is TRBV7-2 and J is TRBJ1-2; D is ambiguous. This CDR3 region has 13 residues. Trimming took 5 bases from V and 2 from J, leaving 9 bases between them. Germline CDR1 and CDR2: SGHTA and FQGNSA. CDR3 nucleotide sequence: TGTGCCAGCAGCATACAGAGAAACTATGGCTACACCTTC. Translating gives CASSIQRNYGYTF.

J is TRBJ2-1 and V is TRBV11-3; 7 bases are a match to TRBD1. This CDR3 has 15 residues. Germline-derived CDR1 and CDR2 are SGHNT and YENEEA. Germline trimming cut 5 bases from V and 4 bases from J; bases unmatched to any gene: 8. In nucleotides, the CDR3 is TGTGCCAGCAGCCTAAATCGACAGGGATACAATGAGCAGTTCTTC. Translated: CASSLNRQGYNEQFF.

The chain uses TRBV28 and TRBJ1-2, with unresolved D. Germline V CDR1 and CDR2: MDHEN, SYDVKM. The CDR3 covers 12 residues. V lost 7 bases and J 6 bases, leaving 12 bases between the germline ends. CDR3 residues: CASTGGSDGYTF. Here the CDR3 DNA reads TGTGCCAGCACCGGCGGGTCGGATGGCTACACCTTC.

In this sample, this clone turned up a few times. The chain employs TRBV5-1 and TRBJ2-5; a possible D gene is TRBD1 (5 bases). Trimming shortened V by 4 bases and J by 1 base, and 11 bases separated the two germline ends. CDR1 and CDR2 from the germline V gene are SGHRS and YFSETQ. The CDR3 extends over 14 amino acids. CDR3 nucleotides: TGCGCCAGCAGCGTGGCTGGGGCCCAAGAGACCCAGTACTTC. Translation gives CASSVAGAQETQYF. The complete variable domain, with remaining parts taken from reference TRBV5-1 and TRBJ2-5, reads KAGVTQTPRYLIKTRGQQVTLSCSPISGHRSVSWYQQTPGQGLQFLFEYFSETQRNKGNFPGRFSGRQFSNSRSEMNVSTLELGDSALYLCASSVAGAQETQYFGPGTRLLVL.

A single count supports this clone. The chain combines TRBV6-6 with TRBJ2-6, with TRBD2 as a possible D gene (5 bases). V was cut by 6 bases and J by 4 bases, with 13 bases left in between. CDR1 is MNHNY and CDR2 is SVGAGI in the germline V gene (reference sequence). The CDR3 length is 15 residues. The CDR3 DNA reads TGTGCCAGCAGCCCCGGGATCCTCGGGGCCAACGTCCTGACTTTC. Its translation is CASSPGILGANVLTF.

The CDR3 region is CSGADTDTQYF. In nucleotides, the CDR3 is TGCAGTGGGGCTGACACAGATACGCAGTATTTT. The rearrangement links TRBV20-1 to TRBJ2-3; D is unresolved. The V gene lost 7 bases and the J gene lost 2 bases, with 7 bases spanning the gap. CDR3 length equals 11 residues. Germline V gene data show CDR1 as DFQATT and CDR2 as SNEGSKA (reference sequence).

CDR3 DNA sequence: TGTGCCAGCAGCCCTCAACCGGGACAGAACTACGAGCAGTACTTC. Encoded protein: CASSPQPGQNYEQYF. The chain is built from TRBV5-8 and TRBJ2-7; 7 bases are a match to TRBD1. The J segment lost 3 bases and the V segment lost 4 bases, leaving 10 bases of the junction unmatched. The CDR3 has 15 amino acids. Germline CDR1 SGHTS, CDR2 YDEGEE. The full variable domain, its missing parts supplied by reference TRBV5-8 and TRBJ2-7, is EAGVTQSPTHLIKTRGQQATLRCSPISGHTSVYWYQQALGLGLQFLLWYDEGEERNRGNFPPRFSGRQFPNYSSELNVNALELEDSALYLCASSPQPGQNYEQYFGPGTRLTVT.

The chain uses TRBV7-2 and TRBJ1-5; 8 bases line up with TRBD1. Unmatched junction bases numbered 10, after V lost 0 bases and J lost 9 bases. This CDR3 has 16 amino acids. The germline CDR1 and CDR2 sequences are SGHTA and FQGNSA. CDR3 sequence: CASSLAGGQGPPPQHF. In nucleotides, the CDR3 is TGTGCCAGCAGCTTAGCCGGTGGACAGGGTCCCCCGCCCCAGCATTTT.

A single count supports this clone. This chain connects TRBV4-1 to TRBJ2-7, with TRBD1 matching over 7 bases. The CDR3 is 17 residues long. From germline, CDR1 is MGHRA and CDR2 YSYEKL. V dropped 0 bases and J dropped 3; count of bases not matched to a gene: 11. The CDR3 loop reads CASSQDMFGTANYEQYF. Written as DNA, the CDR3 is TGCGCCAGCAGCCAAGATATGTTTGGGACAGCGAACTACGAGCAGTACTTC.